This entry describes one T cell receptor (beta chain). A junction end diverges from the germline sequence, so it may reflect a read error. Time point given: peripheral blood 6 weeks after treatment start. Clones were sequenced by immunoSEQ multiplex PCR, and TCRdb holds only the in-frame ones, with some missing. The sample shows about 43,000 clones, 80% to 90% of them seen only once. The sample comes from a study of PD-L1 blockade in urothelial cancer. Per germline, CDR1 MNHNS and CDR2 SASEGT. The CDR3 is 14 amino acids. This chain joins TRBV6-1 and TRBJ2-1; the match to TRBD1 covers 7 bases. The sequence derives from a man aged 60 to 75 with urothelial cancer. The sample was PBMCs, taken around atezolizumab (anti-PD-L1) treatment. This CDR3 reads CASSEYTGRSRGIF. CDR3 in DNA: TGTGCCAGCAGTGAATATACAGGGCGGAGCAGGGGGATCTTC.